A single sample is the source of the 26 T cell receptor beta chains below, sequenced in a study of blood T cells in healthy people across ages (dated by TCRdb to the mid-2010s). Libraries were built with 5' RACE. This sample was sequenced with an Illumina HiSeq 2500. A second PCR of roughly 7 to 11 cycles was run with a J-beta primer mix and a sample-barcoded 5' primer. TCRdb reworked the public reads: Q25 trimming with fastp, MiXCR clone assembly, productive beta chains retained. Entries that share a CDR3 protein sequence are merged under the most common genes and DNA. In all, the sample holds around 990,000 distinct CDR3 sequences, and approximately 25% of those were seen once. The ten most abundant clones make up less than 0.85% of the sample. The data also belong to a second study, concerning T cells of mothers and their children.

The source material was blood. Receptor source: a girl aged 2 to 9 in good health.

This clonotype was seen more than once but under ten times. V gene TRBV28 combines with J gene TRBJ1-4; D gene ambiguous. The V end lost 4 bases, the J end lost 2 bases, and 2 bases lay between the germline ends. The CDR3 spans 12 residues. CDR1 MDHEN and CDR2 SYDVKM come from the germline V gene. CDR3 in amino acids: CASSWTNEKLFF. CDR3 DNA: TGTGCCAGCAGTTGGACTAATGAAAAACTGTTTTTT.

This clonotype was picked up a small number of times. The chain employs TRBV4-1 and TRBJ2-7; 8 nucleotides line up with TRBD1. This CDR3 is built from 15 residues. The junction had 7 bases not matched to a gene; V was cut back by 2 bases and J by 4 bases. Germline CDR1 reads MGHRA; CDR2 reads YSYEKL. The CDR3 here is CASSQTGTGLYEQYF. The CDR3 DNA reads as TGCGCCAGCAGCCAAACCGGGACAGGTCTATACGAGCAGTACTTC.

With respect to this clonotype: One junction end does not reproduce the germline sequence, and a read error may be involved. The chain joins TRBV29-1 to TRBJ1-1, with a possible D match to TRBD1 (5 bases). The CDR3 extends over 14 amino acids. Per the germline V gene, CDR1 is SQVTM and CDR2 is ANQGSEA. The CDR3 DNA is TGCAGCGTTACCCGAACAGGTATGAACGCTGAAGCTTTCTTT. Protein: CSVTRTGMNAEAFF.

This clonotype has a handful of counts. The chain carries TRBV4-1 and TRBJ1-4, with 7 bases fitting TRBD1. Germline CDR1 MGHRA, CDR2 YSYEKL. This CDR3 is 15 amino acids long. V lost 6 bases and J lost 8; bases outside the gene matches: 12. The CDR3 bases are TGCGCCAGCAGTCCTACCGGGACAGATATGGAAAAACTGTTTTTT. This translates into CASSPTGTDMEKLFF.

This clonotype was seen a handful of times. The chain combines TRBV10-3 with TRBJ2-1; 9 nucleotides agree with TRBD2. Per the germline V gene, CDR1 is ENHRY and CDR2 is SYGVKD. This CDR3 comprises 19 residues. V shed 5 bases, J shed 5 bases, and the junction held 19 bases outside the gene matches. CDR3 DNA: TGTGCCATCAGTCACCAAGAAGGCGGGGGGGCCGGGGACAACAATGAGCAGTTCTTC. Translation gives CAISHQEGGGAGDNNEQFF.

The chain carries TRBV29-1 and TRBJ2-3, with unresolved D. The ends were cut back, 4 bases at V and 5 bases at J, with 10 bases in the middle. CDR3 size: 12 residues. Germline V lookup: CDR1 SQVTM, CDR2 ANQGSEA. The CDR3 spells CSVVIAGDTQYF. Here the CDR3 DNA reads TGCAGCGTTGTGATAGCAGGAGATACGCAGTATTTT.

The CDR3 reads CASSLWAPKAFF. CDR3 bases: TGTGCCAGCAGTTTATGGGCCCCTAAAGCTTTCTTT. The V gene is TRBV27, the J gene TRBJ1-1; D remains ambiguous. Germline assignment: CDR1 MNHEY and CDR2 SMNVEV (reference sequence). The CDR3 sequence is 12 residues long. The V gene lost 1 base and the J gene lost 9 bases, with 9 bases spanning the gap.

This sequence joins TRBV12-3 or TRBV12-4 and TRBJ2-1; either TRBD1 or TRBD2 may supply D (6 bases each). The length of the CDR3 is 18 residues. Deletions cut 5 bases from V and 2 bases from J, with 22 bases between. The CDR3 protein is CASSPGGGLEVPYNEQFF. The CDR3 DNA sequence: TGTGCCAGCAGTCCAGGAGGGGGTTTGGAGGTCCCCTACAATGAGCAGTTCTTC.

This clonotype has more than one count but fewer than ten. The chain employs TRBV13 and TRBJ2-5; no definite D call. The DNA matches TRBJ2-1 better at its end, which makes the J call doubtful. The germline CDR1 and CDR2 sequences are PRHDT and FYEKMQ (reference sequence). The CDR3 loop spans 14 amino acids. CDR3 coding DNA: TGTGCCAGCAGCTTAGGGACTCAATACAATGAGCAGTTCTTC. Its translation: CASSLGTQYNEQFF.

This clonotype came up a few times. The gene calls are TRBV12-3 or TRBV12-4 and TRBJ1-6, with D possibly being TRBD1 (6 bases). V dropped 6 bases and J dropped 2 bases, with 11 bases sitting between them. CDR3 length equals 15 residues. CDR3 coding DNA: TGTGCCAGCAGGAACAGGGATCCCTATAATTCACCCCTCCACTTT. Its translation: CASRNRDPYNSPLHF.

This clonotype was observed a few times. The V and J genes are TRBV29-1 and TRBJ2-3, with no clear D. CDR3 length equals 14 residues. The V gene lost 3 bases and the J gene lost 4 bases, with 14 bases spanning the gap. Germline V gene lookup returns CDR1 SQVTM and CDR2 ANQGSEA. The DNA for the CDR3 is TGCAGCGTTGAGGAATTGGAGTACGCAGATACGCAGTATTTT. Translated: CSVEELEYADTQYF.

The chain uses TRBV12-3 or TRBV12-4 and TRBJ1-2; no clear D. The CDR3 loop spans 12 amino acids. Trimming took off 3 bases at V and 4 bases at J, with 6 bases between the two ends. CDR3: CASSFSLYGYTF. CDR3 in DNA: TGTGCCAGCAGTTTTTCTCTCTATGGCTACACCTTC.

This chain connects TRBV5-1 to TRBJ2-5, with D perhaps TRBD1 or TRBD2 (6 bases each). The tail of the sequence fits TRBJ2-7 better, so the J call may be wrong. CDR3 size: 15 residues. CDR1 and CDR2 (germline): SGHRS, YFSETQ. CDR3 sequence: CASSLVLGGGHEQYF. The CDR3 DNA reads TGCGCCAGCAGCTTGGTTCTCGGGGGCGGGCACGAGCAGTACTTC.

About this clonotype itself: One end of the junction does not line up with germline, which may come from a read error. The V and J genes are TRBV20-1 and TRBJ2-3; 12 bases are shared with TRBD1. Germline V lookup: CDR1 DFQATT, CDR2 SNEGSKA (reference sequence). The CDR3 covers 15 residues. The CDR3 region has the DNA TGCAGTGCTGATGGGACAGGGGGCGTGACAGGTACGCAGTATTTT. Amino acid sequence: CSADGTGGVTGTQYF.

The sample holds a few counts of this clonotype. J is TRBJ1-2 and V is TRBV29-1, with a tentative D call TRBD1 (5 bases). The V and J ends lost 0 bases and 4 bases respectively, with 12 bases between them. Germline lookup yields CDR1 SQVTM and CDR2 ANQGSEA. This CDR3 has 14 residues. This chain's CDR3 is CSVEDTGASYGYTF. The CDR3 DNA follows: TGCAGCGTTGAAGACACAGGTGCGTCCTATGGCTACACCTTC.

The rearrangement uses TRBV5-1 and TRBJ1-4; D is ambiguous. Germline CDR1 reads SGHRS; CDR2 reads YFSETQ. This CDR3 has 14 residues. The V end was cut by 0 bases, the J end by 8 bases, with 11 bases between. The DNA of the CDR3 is TGCGCCAGCAGCTTGGCCGGGGTCAGCGAAAAACTGTTTTTT. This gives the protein CASSLAGVSEKLFF.

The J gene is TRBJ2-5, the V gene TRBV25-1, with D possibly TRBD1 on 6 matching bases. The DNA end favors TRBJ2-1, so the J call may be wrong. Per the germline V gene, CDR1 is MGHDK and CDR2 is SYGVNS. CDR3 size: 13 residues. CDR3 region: CATRTEHRNEQFF. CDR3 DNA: TGTGCCACCCGGACAGAACATCGAAATGAGCAGTTCTTC.

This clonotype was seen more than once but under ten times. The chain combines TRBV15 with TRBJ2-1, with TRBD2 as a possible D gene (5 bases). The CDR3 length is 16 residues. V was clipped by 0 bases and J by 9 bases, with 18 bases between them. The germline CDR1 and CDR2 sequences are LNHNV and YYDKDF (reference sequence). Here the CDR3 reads CATSREEEGRMAEQFF. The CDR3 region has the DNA TGTGCCACCAGCAGAGAGGAGGAAGGGAGAATGGCTGAGCAGTTCTTC.

For the CDR3, the DNA is TGTGCCAGCAGTTACGAAGACTTCTCTAACTATGGCTACACCTTC. It encodes CASSYEDFSNYGYTF. This rearrangement joins TRBV6-2 or TRBV6-3 to TRBJ1-2; D gene ambiguous. This CDR3 contains 15 residues. Trimming removed 2 bases at V and 0 bases at J, with 10 bases between. CDR1 and CDR2 (germline): MNHEY, SVGEGT.

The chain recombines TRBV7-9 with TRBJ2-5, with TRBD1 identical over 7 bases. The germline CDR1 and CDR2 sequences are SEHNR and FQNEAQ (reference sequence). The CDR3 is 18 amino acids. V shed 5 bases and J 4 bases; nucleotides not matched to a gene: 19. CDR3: CASSLRTGSGIRGETQYF. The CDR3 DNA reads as TGTGCCAGCAGCCTCCGGACAGGCTCAGGTATTAGAGGAGAGACCCAGTACTTC.

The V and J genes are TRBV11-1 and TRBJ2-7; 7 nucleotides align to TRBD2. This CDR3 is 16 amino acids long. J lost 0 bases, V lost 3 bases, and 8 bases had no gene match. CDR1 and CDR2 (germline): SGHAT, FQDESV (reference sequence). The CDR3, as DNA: TGTGCCAGCAGCTTGGGTAGTCTAGCGGTCTCCTACGAGCAGTACTTC. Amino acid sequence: CASSLGSLAVSYEQYF.

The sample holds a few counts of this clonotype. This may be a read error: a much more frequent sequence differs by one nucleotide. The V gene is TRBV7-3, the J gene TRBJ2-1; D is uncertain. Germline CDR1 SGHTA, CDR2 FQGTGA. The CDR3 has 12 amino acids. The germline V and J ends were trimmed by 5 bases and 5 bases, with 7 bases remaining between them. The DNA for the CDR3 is TGTGCCAGCAGCCAGGACGACAATGAGCAGTTCTTC. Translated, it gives CASSQDDNEQFF.

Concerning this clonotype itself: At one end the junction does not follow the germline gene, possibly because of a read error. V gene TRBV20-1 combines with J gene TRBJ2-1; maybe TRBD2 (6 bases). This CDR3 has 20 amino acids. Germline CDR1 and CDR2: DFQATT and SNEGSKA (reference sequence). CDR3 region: CSARALTSGGSRSSYSEQFF. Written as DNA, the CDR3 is TGCAGTGCTAGAGCTTTGACTAGTGGGGGGAGTCGGAGCTCCTACAGTGAGCAGTTCTTC.

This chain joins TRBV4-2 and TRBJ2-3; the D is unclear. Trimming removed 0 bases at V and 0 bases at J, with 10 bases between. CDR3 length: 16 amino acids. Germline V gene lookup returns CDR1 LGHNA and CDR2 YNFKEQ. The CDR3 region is CASSQENGRSTDTQYF. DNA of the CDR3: TGTGCCAGCAGCCAAGAAAATGGGCGGAGCACAGATACGCAGTATTTT.

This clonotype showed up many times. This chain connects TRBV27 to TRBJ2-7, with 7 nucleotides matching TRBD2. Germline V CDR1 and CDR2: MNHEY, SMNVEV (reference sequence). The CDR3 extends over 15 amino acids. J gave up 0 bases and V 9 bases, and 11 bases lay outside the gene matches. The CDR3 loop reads CASLPPGRPSYEQYF. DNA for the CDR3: TGTGCCAGTTTGCCGCCCGGGAGGCCCTCCTACGAGCAGTACTTC.

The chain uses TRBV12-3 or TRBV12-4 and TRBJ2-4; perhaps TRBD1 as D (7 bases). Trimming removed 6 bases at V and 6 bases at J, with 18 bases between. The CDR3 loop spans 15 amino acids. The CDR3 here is CASSPLRDSSNIQYF. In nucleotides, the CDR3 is TGTGCCAGCAGCCCCCTGCGGGACAGTTCAAACATTCAGTACTTC.